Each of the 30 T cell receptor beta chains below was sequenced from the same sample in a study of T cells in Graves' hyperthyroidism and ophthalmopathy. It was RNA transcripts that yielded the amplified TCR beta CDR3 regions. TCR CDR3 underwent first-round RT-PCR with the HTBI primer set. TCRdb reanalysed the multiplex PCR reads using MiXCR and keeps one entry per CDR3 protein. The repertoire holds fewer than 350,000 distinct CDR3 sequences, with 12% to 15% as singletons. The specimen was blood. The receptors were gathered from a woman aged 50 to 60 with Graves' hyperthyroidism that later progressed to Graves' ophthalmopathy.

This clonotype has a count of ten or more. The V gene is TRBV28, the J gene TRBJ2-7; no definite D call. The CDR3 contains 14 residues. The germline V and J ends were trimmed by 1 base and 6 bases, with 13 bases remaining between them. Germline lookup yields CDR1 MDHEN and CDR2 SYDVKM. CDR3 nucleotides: TGTGCCAGCAGTTTATTTACTCAGCCTAGCGAGCAGTACTTC. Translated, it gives CASSLFTQPSEQYF.

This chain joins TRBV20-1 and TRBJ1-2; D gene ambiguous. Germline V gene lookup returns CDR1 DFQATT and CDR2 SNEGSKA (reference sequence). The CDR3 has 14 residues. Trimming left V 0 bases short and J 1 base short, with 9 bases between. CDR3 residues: CSARDPDGNYGYTF. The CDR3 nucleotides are TGCAGTGCTAGAGATCCCGACGGTAACTATGGCTACACCTTC.

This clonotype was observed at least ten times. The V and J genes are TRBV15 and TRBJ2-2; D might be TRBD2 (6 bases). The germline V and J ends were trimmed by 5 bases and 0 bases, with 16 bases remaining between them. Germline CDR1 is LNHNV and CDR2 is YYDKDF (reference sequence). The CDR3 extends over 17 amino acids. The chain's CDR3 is CATSSEYGGANTGELFF. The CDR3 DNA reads TGTGCCACCAGCTCAGAGTATGGAGGGGCGAACACCGGGGAGCTGTTTTTT.

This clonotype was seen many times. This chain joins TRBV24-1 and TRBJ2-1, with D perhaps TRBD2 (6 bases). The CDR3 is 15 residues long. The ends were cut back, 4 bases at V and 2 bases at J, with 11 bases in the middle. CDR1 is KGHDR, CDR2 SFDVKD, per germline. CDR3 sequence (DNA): TGTGCCACCAGTGACCGGGACTTAACCTACAATGAGCAGTTCTTC. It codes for CATSDRDLTYNEQFF.

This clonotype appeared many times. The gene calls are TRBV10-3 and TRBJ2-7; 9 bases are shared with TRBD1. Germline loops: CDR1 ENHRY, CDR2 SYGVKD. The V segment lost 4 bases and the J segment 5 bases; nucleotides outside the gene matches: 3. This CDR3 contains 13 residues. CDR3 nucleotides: TGTGCCATCAGTGGGACAGGGGCTCACGAGCAGTACTTC. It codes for CAISGTGAHEQYF.

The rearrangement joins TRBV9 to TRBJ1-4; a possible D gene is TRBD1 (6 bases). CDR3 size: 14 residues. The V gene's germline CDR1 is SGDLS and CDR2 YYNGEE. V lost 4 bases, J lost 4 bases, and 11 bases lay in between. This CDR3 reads CASSTQGLNEKLFF. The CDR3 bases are TGTGCCAGCAGCACACAGGGCCTTAATGAAAAACTGTTTTTT. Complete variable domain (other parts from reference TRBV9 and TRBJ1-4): DSGVTQTPKHLITATGQRVTLRCSPRSGDLSVYWYQQSLDQGLQFLIQYYNGEERAKGNILERFSAQQFPDLHSELNLSSLELGDSALYFCASSTQGLNEKLFFGSGTQLSVL.

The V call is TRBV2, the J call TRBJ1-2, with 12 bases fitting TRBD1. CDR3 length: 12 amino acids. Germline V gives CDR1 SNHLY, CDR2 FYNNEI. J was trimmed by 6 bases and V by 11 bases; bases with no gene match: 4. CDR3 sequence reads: CAGGQGAHGYTF. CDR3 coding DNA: TGTGCCGGGGGACAGGGGGCCCATGGCTACACCTTC. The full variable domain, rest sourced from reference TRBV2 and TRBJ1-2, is EPEVTQTPSHQVTQMGQEVILRCVPISNHLYFYWYRQILGQKVEFLVSFYNNEISEKSEIFDDQFSVERPDGSNFTLKIRSTKLEDSAMYFCAGGQGAHGYTFGSGTRLTVV.

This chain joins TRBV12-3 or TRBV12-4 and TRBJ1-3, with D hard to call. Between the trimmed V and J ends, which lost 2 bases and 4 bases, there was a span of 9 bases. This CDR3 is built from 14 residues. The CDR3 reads CASSLRHIGNTIYF. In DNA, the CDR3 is TGTGCCAGCAGTTTACGACACATCGGAAACACCATATATTTT.

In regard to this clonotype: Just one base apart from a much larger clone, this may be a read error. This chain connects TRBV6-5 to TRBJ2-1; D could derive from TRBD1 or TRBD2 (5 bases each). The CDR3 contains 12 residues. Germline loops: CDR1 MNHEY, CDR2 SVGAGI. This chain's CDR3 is CASSYSGDEQLF. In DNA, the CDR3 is TGTGCCAGCAGTTACTCGGGGGATGAGCAGCTCTTC.

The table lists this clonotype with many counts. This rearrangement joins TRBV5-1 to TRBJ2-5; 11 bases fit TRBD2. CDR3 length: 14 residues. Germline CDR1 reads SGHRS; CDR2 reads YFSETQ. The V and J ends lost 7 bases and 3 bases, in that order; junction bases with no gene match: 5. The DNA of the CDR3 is TGCGCCAGCCGAATGGGACTAGCGGAAGAGACCCAGTACTTC. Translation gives CASRMGLAEETQYF. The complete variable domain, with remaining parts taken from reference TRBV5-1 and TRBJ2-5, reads KAGVTQTPRYLIKTRGQQVTLSCSPISGHRSVSWYQQTPGQGLQFLFEYFSETQRNKGNFPGRFSGRQFSNSRSEMNVSTLELGDSALYLCASRMGLAEETQYFGPGTRLLVL.

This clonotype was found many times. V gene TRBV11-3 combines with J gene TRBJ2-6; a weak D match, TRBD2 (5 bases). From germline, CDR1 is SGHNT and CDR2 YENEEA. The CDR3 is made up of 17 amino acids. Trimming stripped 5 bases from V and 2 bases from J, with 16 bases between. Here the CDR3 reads CASSPRASSPGANVLTF. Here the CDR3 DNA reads TGTGCCAGCAGCCCGAGGGCTTCGAGCCCTGGGGCCAACGTCCTGACTTTC.

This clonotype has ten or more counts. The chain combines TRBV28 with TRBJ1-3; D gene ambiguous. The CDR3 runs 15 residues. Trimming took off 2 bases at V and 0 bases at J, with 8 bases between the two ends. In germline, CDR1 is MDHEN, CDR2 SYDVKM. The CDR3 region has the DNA TGTGCCAGCAGTTTAACAACAGTCTCTGGAAACACCATATATTTT. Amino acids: CASSLTTVSGNTIYF.

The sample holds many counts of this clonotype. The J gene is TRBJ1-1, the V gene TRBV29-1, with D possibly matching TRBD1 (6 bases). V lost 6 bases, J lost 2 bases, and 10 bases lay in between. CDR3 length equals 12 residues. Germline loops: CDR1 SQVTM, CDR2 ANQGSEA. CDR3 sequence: CSVRGQNTEAFF. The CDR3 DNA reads TGCAGCGTCCGGGGACAAAACACTGAAGCTTTCTTT.

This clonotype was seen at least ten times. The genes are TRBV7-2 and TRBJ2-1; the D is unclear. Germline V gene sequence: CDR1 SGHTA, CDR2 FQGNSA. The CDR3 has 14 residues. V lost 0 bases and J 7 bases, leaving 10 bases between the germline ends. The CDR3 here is CASSLAPLINEQFF. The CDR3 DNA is TGTGCCAGCAGCTTAGCGCCCCTTATAAATGAGCAGTTCTTC. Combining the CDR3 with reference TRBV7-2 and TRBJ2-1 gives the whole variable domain GAGVSQSPSNKVTEKGKDVELRCDPISGHTALYWYRQSLGQGLEFLIYFQGNSAPDKSGLPSDRFSAERTGGSVSTLTIQRTQQEDSAVYLCASSLAPLINEQFFGPGTRLTVL.

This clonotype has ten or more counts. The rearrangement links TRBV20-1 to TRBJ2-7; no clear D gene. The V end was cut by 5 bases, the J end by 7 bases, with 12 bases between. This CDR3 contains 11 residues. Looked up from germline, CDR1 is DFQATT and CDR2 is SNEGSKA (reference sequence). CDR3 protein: CSAPLRAEQYF. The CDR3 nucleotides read TGCAGTGCTCCACTTCGTGCAGAGCAGTACTTC.

The CDR3 loop is CASSLPRQGVNNEQFF. DNA for the CDR3: TGTGCCAGCAGCTTGCCGAGGCAGGGGGTAAACAATGAGCAGTTCTTC. This rearrangement joins TRBV5-6 to TRBJ2-1, with 7 bases that match TRBD1. J lost 5 bases, V lost 1 base, and 9 bases had no gene match. Germline loops: CDR1 SGHDT, CDR2 YYEEEE. This CDR3 has 16 amino acids.

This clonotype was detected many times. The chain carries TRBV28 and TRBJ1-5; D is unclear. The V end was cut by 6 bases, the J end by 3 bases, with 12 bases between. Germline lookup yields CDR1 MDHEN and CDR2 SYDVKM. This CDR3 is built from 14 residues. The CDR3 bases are TGTGCCAGCAGCCCCCGGGGAAACAATCAGCCCCAGCATTTT. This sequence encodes CASSPRGNNQPQHF.

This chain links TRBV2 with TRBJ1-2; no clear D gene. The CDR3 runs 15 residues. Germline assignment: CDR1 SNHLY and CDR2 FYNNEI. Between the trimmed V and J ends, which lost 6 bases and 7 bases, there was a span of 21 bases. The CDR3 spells CASSRSPDEGIGYTF. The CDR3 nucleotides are TGTGCCAGCAGCCGCTCCCCGGACGAAGGCATTGGCTACACCTTC.

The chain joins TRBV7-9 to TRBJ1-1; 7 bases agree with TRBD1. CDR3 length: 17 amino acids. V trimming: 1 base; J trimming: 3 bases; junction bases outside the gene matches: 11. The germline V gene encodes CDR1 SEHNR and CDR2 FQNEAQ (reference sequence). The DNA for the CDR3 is TGTGCCAGCAGCTTAGTAGGAGACAGGGAATTTGACACTGAAGCTTTCTTT. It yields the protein CASSLVGDREFDTEAFF.

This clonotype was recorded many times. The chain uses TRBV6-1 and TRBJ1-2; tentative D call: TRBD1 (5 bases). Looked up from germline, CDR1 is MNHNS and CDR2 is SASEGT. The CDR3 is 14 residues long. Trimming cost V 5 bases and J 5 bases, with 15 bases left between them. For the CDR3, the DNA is TGTGCCAGCAGTAGGGCAGGGAGTGGTTATGGCTACACCTTC. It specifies CASSRAGSGYGYTF.

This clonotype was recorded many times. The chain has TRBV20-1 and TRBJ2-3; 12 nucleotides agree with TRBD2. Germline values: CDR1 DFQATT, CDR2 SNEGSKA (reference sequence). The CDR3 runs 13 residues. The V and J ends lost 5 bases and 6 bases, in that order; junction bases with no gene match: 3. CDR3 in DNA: TGCAGTGCTCGACTAGCGGGAGTGGATACGCAGTATTTT. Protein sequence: CSARLAGVDTQYF.

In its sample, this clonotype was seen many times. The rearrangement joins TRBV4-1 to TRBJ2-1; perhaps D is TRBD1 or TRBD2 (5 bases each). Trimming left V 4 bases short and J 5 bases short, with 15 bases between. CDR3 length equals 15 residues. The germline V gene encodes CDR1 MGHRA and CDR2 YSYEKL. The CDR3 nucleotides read TGCGCCAGCAGCCCCCGGGACGGCGATAACAATGAGCAGTTCTTC. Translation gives CASSPRDGDNNEQFF.

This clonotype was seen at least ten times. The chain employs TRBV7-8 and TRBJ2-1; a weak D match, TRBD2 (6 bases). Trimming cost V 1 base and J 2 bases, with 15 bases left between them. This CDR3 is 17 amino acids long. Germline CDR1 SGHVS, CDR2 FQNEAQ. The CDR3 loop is CASSLGIRGTPYNEQFF. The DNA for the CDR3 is TGTGCCAGCAGCTTAGGCATCCGCGGGACCCCCTACAATGAGCAGTTCTTC.

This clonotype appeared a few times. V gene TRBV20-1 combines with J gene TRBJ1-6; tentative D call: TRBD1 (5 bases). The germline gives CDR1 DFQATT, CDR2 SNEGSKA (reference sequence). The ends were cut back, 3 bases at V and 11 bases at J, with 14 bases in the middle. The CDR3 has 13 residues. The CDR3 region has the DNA TGCAGTGCTAGTCGCCAGGGCTCGACACCCCTCCACTTT. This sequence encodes CSASRQGSTPLHF.

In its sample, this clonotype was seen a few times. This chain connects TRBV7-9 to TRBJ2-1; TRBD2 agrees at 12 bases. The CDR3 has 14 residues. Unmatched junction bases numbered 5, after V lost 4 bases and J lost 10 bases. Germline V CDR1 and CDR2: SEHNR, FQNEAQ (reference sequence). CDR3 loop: CASSSRLAGVEQFF. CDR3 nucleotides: TGTGCCAGCAGCTCCCGACTAGCGGGAGTGGAGCAGTTCTTC. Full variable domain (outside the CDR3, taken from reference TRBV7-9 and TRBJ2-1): DTGVSQNPRHKITKRGQNVTFRCDPISEHNRLYWYRQTLGQGPEFLTYFQNEAQLEKSRLLSDRFSAERPKGSFSTLEIQRTEQGDSAMYLCASSSRLAGVEQFFGPGTRLTVL.

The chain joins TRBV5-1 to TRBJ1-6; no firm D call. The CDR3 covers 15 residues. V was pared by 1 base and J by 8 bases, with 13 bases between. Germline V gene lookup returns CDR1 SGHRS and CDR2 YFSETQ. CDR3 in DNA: TGCGCCAGCAGCTTGAGGCCCAGTTTAGATTCACCCCTCCACTTT. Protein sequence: CASSLRPSLDSPLHF.

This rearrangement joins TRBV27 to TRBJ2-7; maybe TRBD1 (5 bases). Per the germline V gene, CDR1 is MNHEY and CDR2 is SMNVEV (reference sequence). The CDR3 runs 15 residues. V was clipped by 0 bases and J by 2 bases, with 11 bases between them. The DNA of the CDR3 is TGTGCCAGCAGTTTATCTCTGGGGCGTGCCTACGAGCAGTACTTC. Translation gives CASSLSLGRAYEQYF.

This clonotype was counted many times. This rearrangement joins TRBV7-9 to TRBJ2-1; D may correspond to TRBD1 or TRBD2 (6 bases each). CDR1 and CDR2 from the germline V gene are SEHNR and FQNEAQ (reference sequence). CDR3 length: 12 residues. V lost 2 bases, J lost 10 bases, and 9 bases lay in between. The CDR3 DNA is TGTGCCAGCAGCTTAAAAGGGGGGGAGCAGTTCTTC. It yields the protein CASSLKGGEQFF.

The CDR3 bases are TGCGCCAGCAGCCAAGTGGAGGGGCGCACTGAAGCTTTCTTT. Encoded protein: CASSQVEGRTEAFF. The gene calls are TRBV4-1 and TRBJ1-1; possibly TRBD1 for D (5 bases). Trimming pared 1 base from V and 4 bases from J, leaving 10 bases between. Germline CDR1 MGHRA, CDR2 YSYEKL. This CDR3 region has 14 residues.

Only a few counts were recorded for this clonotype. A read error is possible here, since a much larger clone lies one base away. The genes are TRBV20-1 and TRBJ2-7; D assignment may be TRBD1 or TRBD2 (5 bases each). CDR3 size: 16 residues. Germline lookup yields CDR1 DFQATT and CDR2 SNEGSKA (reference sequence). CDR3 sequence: CSARDLWSGSSYERYF. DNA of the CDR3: TGCAGTGCTAGAGATCTCTGGTCAGGGAGCTCCTACGAGCGGTACTTC.